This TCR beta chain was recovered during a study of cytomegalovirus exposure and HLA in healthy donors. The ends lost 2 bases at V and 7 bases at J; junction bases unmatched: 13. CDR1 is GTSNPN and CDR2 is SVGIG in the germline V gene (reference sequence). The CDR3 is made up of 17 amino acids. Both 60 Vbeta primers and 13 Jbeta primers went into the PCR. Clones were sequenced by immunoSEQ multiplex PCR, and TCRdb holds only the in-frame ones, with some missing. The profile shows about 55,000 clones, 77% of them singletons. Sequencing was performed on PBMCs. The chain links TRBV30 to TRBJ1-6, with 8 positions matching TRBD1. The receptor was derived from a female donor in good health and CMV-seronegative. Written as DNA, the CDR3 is TGTGCCTGGAGTCGATCGACAGGGGCGAGGAGGAATTCACCCCTCCACTTT. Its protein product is CAWSRSTGARRNSPLHF.